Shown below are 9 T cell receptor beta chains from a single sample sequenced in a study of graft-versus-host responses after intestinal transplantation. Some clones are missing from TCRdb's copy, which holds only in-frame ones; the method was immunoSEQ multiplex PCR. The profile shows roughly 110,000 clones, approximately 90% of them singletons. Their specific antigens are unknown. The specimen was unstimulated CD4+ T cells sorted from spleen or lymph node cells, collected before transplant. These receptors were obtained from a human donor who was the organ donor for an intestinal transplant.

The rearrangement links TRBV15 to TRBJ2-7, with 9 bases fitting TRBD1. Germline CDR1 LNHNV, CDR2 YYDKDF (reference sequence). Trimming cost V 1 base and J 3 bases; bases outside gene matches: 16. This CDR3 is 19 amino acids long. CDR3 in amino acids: CATSRVPGQGRTLFYEQYF. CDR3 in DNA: TGTGCCACCAGCAGAGTGCCCGGACAGGGGCGAACCCTCTTCTACGAGCAGTACTTC.

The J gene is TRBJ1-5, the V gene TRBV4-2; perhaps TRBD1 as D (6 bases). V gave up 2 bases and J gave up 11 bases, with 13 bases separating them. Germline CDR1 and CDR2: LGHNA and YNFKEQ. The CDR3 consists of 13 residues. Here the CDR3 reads CASSQLVGASQHF. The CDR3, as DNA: TGTGCCAGCAGCCAATTAGTGGGGGCGTCCCAGCATTTT.

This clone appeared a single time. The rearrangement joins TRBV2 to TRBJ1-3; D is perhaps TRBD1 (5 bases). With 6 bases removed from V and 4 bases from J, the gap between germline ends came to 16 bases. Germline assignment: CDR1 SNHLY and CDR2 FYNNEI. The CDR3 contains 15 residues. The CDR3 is CASSEDGTEGNTIYF. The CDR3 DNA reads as TGTGCCAGCAGCGAGGATGGGACGGAGGGAAACACCATATATTTT.

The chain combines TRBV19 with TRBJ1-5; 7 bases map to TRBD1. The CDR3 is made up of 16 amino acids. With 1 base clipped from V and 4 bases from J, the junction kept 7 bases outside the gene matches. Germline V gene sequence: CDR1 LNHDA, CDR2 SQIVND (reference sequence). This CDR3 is CASSIAAAGGNQPQHF. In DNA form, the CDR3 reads TGTGCCAGTAGTATAGCCGCCGCAGGGGGGAATCAGCCCCAGCATTTT.

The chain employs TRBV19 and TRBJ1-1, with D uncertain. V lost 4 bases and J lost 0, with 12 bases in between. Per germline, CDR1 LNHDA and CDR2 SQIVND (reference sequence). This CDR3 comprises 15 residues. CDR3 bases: TGTGCCAGTAGTACATCGACACCTTTGAACACTGAAGCTTTCTTT. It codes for CASSTSTPLNTEAFF.

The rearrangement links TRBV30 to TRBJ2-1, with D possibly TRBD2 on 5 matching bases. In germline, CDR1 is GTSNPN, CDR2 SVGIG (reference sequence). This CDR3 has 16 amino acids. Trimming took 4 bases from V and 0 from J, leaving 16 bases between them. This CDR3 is CAWTTHRGSSYNEQFF. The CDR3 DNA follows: TGTGCCTGGACCACCCACCGGGGAAGCTCCTACAATGAGCAGTTCTTC.

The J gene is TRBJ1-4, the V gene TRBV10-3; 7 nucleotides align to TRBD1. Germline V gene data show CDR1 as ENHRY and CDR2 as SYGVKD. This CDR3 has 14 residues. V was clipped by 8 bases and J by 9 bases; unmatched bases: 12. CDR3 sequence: CAIRPTGSGKKLFF. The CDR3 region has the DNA TGTGCCATCCGACCGACAGGGAGTGGAAAAAAACTGTTTTTT.

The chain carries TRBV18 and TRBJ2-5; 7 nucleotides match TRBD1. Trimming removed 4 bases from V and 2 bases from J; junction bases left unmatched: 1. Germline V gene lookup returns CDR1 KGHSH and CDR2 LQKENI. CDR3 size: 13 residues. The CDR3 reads CASSQGAQETQYF. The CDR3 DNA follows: TGTGCCAGCTCACAGGGGGCTCAAGAGACCCAGTACTTC.

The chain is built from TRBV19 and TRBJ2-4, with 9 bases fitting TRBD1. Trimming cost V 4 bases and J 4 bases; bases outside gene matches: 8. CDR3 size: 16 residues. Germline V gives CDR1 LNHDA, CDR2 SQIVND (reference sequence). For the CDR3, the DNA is TGTGCCAGTAGTAGATCCGGGACAGGGCAAAAAAACATTCAGTACTTC. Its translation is CASSRSGTGQKNIQYF.